Below are 20 T cell receptor beta chains sequenced from a single sample in a study of monozygotic twins with inflammatory bowel disease. TCRdb re-called the 5' RACE reads; one entry per CDR3 protein, DNA not given. Its clone listing holds under 350,000 distinct CDR3 sequences. The sample taken for sequencing was blood. These receptor sequences come from a human donor with ulcerative colitis or Crohn's disease, or a healthy co-twin of an affected twin (not recorded which).

The genes are TRBV4-2 and TRBJ2-1; TCRdb selects TRBD1, and the lack of DNA leaves this call unchecked. CDR1 is LGHNA, CDR2 YNFKEQ, per germline. This CDR3 is 16 amino acids long. The CDR3 sequence is CASSLPGLGSYNEQFF.

V and J are TRBV7-7 and TRBJ1-5. The CDR3 totals 17 residues. Per germline, CDR1 SSHAT and CDR2 FNYEAQ (reference sequence). This CDR3 reads CASSLRDTEYLNQPQHF.

The chain links TRBV7-6 to TRBJ1-1. This CDR3 is built from 15 residues. Per the germline V gene, CDR1 is SGHVS and CDR2 is FNYEAQ. The CDR3 sequence is CASSPLAVPNTEAFF.

The chain has TRBV20-1 and TRBJ2-7; without DNA, the TCRdb call of TRBD2 cannot be checked. CDR1 DFQATT and CDR2 SNEGSKA come from the germline V gene (reference sequence). The CDR3 covers 15 residues. The CDR3 sequence: CSARFRLAGGREQYF.

This rearrangement joins TRBV12-3 or TRBV12-4 to TRBJ1-1. This CDR3 has 13 amino acids. CDR3 protein: CASSFESYTEAFF.

This chain links TRBV5-1 with TRBJ2-7; the TCRdb D gene call, TRBD2, has no DNA to confirm it. The CDR3 is made up of 13 amino acids. Germline values: CDR1 SGHRS, CDR2 YFSETQ. CDR3 in amino acids: CASHSGVTYEQYF.

V usage is TRBV27 and J usage is TRBJ2-5; the D call from TCRdb, TRBD2, cannot be confirmed without DNA. The CDR3 loop spans 16 amino acids. Per the germline V gene, CDR1 is MNHEY and CDR2 is SMNVEV (reference sequence). This CDR3 is CASSLMGGEVGETQYF.

The CDR3 sequence: CASSSGLVGSRNEQFF. This chain connects TRBV9 to TRBJ2-1; no DNA is available, so the TRBD2 call from TCRdb remains unchecked. The V gene's germline CDR1 is SGDLS and CDR2 YYNGEE. The CDR3 has 16 residues. Full variable domain (rest looked up from reference TRBV9 and TRBJ2-1): DSGVTQTPKHLITATGQRVTLRCSPRSGDLSVYWYQQSLDQGLQFLIQYYNGEERAKGNILERFSAQQFPDLHSELNLSSLELGDSALYFCASSSGLVGSRNEQFFGPGTRLTVL.

The chain is built from TRBV6-2 or TRBV6-3 and TRBJ2-1. The CDR3 loop spans 18 amino acids. Germline CDR1 and CDR2: MNHEY and SVGEGT. CDR3 sequence reads: CASRDNYGLASSYNEQFF.

This chain uses TRBV10-3 with TRBJ2-3; TCRdb's assignment of TRBD1 cannot be checked, as there is no DNA. CDR3 length equals 17 residues. The germline CDR1 and CDR2 sequences are ENHRY and SYGVKD. CDR3 in amino acids: CAISEPPGTASTDTQYF.

This CDR3 reads CASSPEGLGVNTEAFF. The chain recombines TRBV7-2 with TRBJ1-1; lacking DNA, the TRBD1 call made by TCRdb goes unchecked. CDR1 and CDR2 (germline): SGHTA, FQGNSA. This CDR3 comprises 16 residues.

This sequence joins TRBV4-3 and TRBJ2-5; TCRdb indicates TRBD1, and absent DNA this call remains unverified. Germline values: CDR1 LGHNA, CDR2 YSLEER. The CDR3 is 16 amino acids. The chain's CDR3 is CASSQEHRRYQETQYF.

The chain uses TRBV27 and TRBJ1-4; TCRdb's D call, TRBD1, is unchecked because there is no DNA. CDR1 is MNHEY, CDR2 SMNVEV, per germline (reference sequence). CDR3 length equals 14 residues. The CDR3 sequence: CASSLRDSNEKLFF.

The gene calls are TRBV9 and TRBJ2-5. The CDR3 consists of 14 residues. The V gene's germline CDR1 is SGDLS and CDR2 YYNGEE. The CDR3 here is CASSVDSIQETQYF.

The gene calls are TRBV9 and TRBJ2-3; TCRdb reports TRBD2, a call that lacks DNA to check it against. In germline, CDR1 is SGDLS, CDR2 YYNGEE. The CDR3 consists of 17 residues. The CDR3: CASSVATSGSFSDTQYF.

V usage is TRBV12-3 or TRBV12-4 and J usage is TRBJ1-5; TCRdb gives TRBD1 as the D gene, but with no DNA this cannot be confirmed. The CDR3 loop spans 15 amino acids. The CDR3 reads CASSPRGGINQPQHF.

This sequence joins TRBV20-1 and TRBJ2-7; the D call from TCRdb, TRBD1, cannot be confirmed without DNA. The V gene's germline CDR1 is DFQATT and CDR2 SNEGSKA (reference sequence). This CDR3 region has 14 residues. CDR3: CSARVSTGGYEQYF.

V is TRBV4-3 and J is TRBJ1-4; TCRdb proposes TRBD1, but this gene call is untestable without DNA. The germline V gene encodes CDR1 LGHNA and CDR2 YSLEER. The CDR3 loop spans 16 amino acids. This CDR3 is CASSQDSGGAREKLFF.

The chain employs TRBV7-2 and TRBJ2-1. This CDR3 contains 11 residues. Germline V gene data show CDR1 as SGHTA and CDR2 as FQGNSA. The CDR3 region is CASRPYNEQFF.

This sequence joins TRBV12-3 or TRBV12-4 and TRBJ1-1. The CDR3 loop spans 15 amino acids. The CDR3 region is CASRSWRGSGTEAFF.